The clone carrying this T cell receptor beta chain has at least ten counts. Its target is not known. There are 15 residues in the CDR3. The germline CDR1 and CDR2 sequences are LGHNA and YNFKEQ. Trimming at V came to 5 bases and at J to 10 bases, leaving 11 bases not matched to a gene. The data belong to a study of cytomegalovirus exposure and HLA in healthy donors. Donors in the study were healthy people who gave bone marrow. Points from the study as a whole: Reportedly, TCR beta sequences accurately predicted HLA-A and HLA-B alleles in most subjects. The majority of CMV-associated TCR beta chains were reported as apparently HLA-restricted in a later analysis.

The primer mix had 60 Vbeta and 13 Jbeta primers. The method was immunoSEQ multiplex PCR; TCRdb's version includes in-frame clones alone and lacks a portion of them. The table has roughly 200,000 clones, 75% to 85% seen once; the top ten hold 3.5% to 4.5%. The rearrangement uses TRBV4-2 and TRBJ1-6; TRBD1 agrees at 7 bases. This clonotype originated in an older woman in good health and CMV-seropositive. Material: PBMCs. CDR3 in amino acids: CASSTQGQNESPLHF. DNA for the CDR3: TGTGCCAGCAGCACACAGGGACAGAATGAATCACCCCTCCACTTT.